One T cell receptor beta chain is described in this entry. TCRdb reprocessed the 5' RACE reads with MiXCR, giving one entry per CDR3 protein. Of some 500,000 distinct CDR3 sequences in the sample, approximately 22% were seen once. This entry is derived from a study of identical twins. CDR3 size: 15 residues. V dropped 7 bases and J dropped 2; count of bases not matched to a gene: 10. Germline V gene sequence: CDR1 SNHLY, CDR2 FYNNEI. The same sample was also used in a study of T cells expressing NK-cell markers.

The sequence derives from a woman aged 18 to 35 in good health. The V gene is TRBV2, the J gene TRBJ2-7, with 8 bases matching TRBD2. Sequencing input: CD4+ T cells sorted from blood. CDR3 DNA sequence: TGTGCCAGCAACGGGAGGGGCGAGCGAACCTACGAGCAGTACTTC. It encodes CASNGRGERTYEQYF.